Each of the 30 T cell receptor beta chains below was sequenced from the same sample in a study of read filtering for tumor transcriptome and immune sequencing. The library was built from about 370 ng RNA with molecular barcoded adaptors for alpha/delta and beta/gamma chains. TCRdb re-derived calls from the reads in MiXCR, one entry per CDR3 protein. The sample has around 140,000 distinct CDR3 sequences, less than 15% seen once. The sequenced sample was a population of CD138-negative cells sorted from bone marrow. The receptor source for this set is a donor at least 40 years old with multiple myeloma.

This clonotype was found many times. The chain combines TRBV29-1 with TRBJ1-4; TRBD1 might be the D (5 bases). Germline V CDR1 and CDR2: SQVTM, ANQGSEA. The CDR3 runs to 14 residues. Trimming left V 2 bases short and J 2 bases short, with 9 bases between. CDR3 in DNA: TGCAGCGTTGAACGACAGAGGACTAATGAAAAACTGTTTTTT. Translation: CSVERQRTNEKLFF.

V usage is TRBV12-3 or TRBV12-4 and J usage is TRBJ2-5; D not certain. Trimming removed 5 bases at V and 7 bases at J, with 14 bases between. The CDR3 sequence is 13 residues long. In nucleotides, the CDR3 is TGTGCCAGCAGTCACCCCCCCGATGGGACCCAGTACTTC. Amino acids: CASSHPPDGTQYF.

In regard to this clonotype: This clone may be a read error of a much larger clone one base away. As the CDR3 is not closed by the conserved phenylalanine or tryptophan, this likely results from a read error. The rearrangement links TRBV12-3 or TRBV12-4 to TRBJ2-5; D is ambiguous. The CDR3 runs 12 residues. V shed 3 bases and J shed 6 bases, with 8 bases lying between them. This CDR3 is CASSFLDQTQYL. In nucleotides, the CDR3 is TGTGCCAGCAGTTTTCTGGATCAGACCCAGTACCTC.

Details on this clonotype: A single base separates this from a much larger clone, so it may be a read error. This is likely a read error, given that the CDR3 carries no conserved phenylalanine or tryptophan at its end. The V call is TRBV19, the J call TRBJ1-2; 9 positions match TRBD1. V gave up 5 bases and J gave up 1 base; unmatched junction bases: 17. Germline assignment: CDR1 LNHDA and CDR2 SQIVND (reference sequence). This CDR3 region has 19 residues. CDR3 in DNA: TGTGCCAGTAGTCCACGGGACAGGGTGACCCGCCTCCTTAACTATGGCTACACCCTC. Residues: CASSPRDRVTRLLNYGYTL.

This clonotype appeared many times. The rearrangement links TRBV7-9 to TRBJ2-1; maybe TRBD2 (6 bases). V was pared by 6 bases and J by 0 bases, with 12 bases between. Germline CDR1 is SEHNR and CDR2 is FQNEAQ (reference sequence). CDR3 length: 15 amino acids. CDR3 loop: CASSSRRGSYNEQFF. In nucleotides, the CDR3 is TGTGCCAGCAGTTCAAGGAGGGGCTCCTACAATGAGCAGTTCTTC.

This clonotype has a count of ten or more. The rearrangement joins TRBV18 to TRBJ1-4, with D perhaps TRBD1 (6 bases). Per germline, CDR1 KGHSH and CDR2 LQKENI. V was cut by 5 bases and J by 4 bases, with 11 bases left in between. This CDR3 spans 14 amino acids. The CDR3 nucleotides read TGTGCCAGCTCATCAGGGGATTTTAATGAAAAACTGTTTTTT. It specifies CASSSGDFNEKLFF.

At least ten counts were recorded for this clonotype. The chain has TRBV7-3 and TRBJ2-1; 11 bases are shared with TRBD2. Unmatched junction bases numbered 5, after V lost 3 bases and J lost 7 bases. The V gene's germline CDR1 is SGHTA and CDR2 FQGTGA. The length of the CDR3 is 15 residues. The CDR3 protein is CASSFSGRAQNEQFF. CDR3 DNA sequence: TGTGCCAGCAGCTTTAGCGGGAGGGCCCAAAATGAGCAGTTCTTC.

Regarding this clonotype: A much more abundant neighbour one base away suggests this may be a read error. The rearrangement links TRBV5-1 to TRBJ2-5; D is possibly TRBD1 (5 bases). Deletions cut 2 bases from V and 5 bases from J, with 13 bases between. The CDR3 has 14 residues. In germline, CDR1 is SGHRS, CDR2 YFSETQ. CDR3 in DNA: TGCGCCAGCAGCTTTCACGCAGGGATGGAGACCCAGTACTTC. It encodes CASSFHAGMETQYF.

As concerns this clonotype: One base away lies a much larger clone, so this may be a sequencing read error. The CDR3 bases are TGTGGCAGCAGCTTACCCACGGGACGCCCAGGGGAGACCCAGTACTTC. Its translation is CGSSLPTGRPGETQYF. The rearrangement links TRBV11-2 to TRBJ2-5; D is possibly TRBD1 or TRBD2 (5 bases each). Germline loops: CDR1 SGHAT, CDR2 FQNNGV. The length of the CDR3 is 16 residues.

This clonotype was picked up a small number of times. The rearrangement uses TRBV6-2 or TRBV6-3 and TRBJ2-5; 10 bases map to TRBD2. The V segment lost 2 bases and the J segment 5 bases; nucleotides outside the gene matches: 5. Germline V gene data show CDR1 as MNHEY and CDR2 as SVGEGT. The CDR3 consists of 15 residues. DNA of the CDR3: TGTGCCAGCAGTTACAGCGGGAGGGCCGAGGAGACCCAGTACTTC. As protein: CASSYSGRAEETQYF.

There are many counts of this clonotype. This sequence joins TRBV12-3 or TRBV12-4 and TRBJ2-1, with TRBD1 identical over 8 bases. The junction had 4 bases not matched to a gene; V was cut back by 6 bases and J by 0 bases. The CDR3 totals 15 residues. For the CDR3, the DNA is TGTGCCAGCAGGGGACAGGAGATCTCCTACAATGAGCAGTTCTTC. Residues: CASRGQEISYNEQFF.

Details on this clonotype: Since a much larger clone is just one base distant, this may be a read error. The chain is built from TRBV29-1 and TRBJ2-1, with D perhaps matching TRBD1 (5 bases). CDR1 and CDR2 (germline): SQVTM, ANQGSEA. The CDR3 loop spans 12 amino acids. The CDR3 spells CSVEQGSNGQFF. As DNA, the CDR3 is TGCAGCGTTGAACAGGGTTCCAATGGGCAGTTCTTC.

A remark on this clonotype: Given a much more abundant clone one base away, this may be a read error. J is TRBJ2-2 and V is TRBV5-1; tentative D call: TRBD1 (6 bases). The CDR3 spans 16 residues. Germline CDR1 SGHRS, CDR2 YFSETQ. The CDR3 bases are TGCGCCAACAGCTTGGAGTCAGGGGTGCCACCCGGGGAGCTGTTTTTT. This gives the protein CANSLESGVPPGELFF.

This clonotype was observed a handful of times. This may be a read error: a much more frequent sequence differs by one nucleotide. This sequence joins TRBV5-5 and TRBJ2-1; D gene uncertain. CDR1 is SGHKS, CDR2 YYEKEE, per germline (reference sequence). CDR3 length: 13 residues. This chain's CDR3 is CASTLAELNEQFF. CDR3 DNA sequence: TGTGCCAGCACCTTGGCCGAACTAAATGAGCAGTTCTTC.

This chain uses TRBV30 with TRBJ1-5; no clear D gene. The ends were cut back, 0 bases at V and 9 bases at J, with 18 bases in the middle. The CDR3 totals 15 residues. Looked up from germline, CDR1 is GTSNPN and CDR2 is SVGIG (reference sequence). Here the CDR3 reads CAWSVLGPLGVPQHF. The CDR3 DNA sequence: TGTGCCTGGAGTGTACTCGGACCCTTAGGAGTGCCCCAGCATTTT.

This chain links TRBV11-3 with TRBJ1-1, with TRBD1 as a possible D gene (6 bases). Trimming took 2 bases from V and 4 from J, leaving 17 bases between them. CDR3 length: 16 residues. Germline V gene data show CDR1 as SGHNT and CDR2 as YENEEA. Here the CDR3 reads CASSLRPPQGRTEAFF. The DNA for the CDR3 is TGTGCCAGCAGCTTAAGGCCCCCCCAGGGGCGCACTGAAGCTTTCTTT.

This clonotype occurred a few times. A read error may be the cause here, since a much bigger clone is one base away. The V and J genes are TRBV27 and TRBJ1-1; unclear D gene. Trimming shortened V by 7 bases and J by 4 bases, and 16 bases separated the two germline ends. The CDR3 spans 14 residues. Germline V lookup: CDR1 MNHEY, CDR2 SMNVEV (reference sequence). DNA for the CDR3: TGTGCCAGCACCCCGTGCGGAAGGAGCACTGAAGCTTTCTTT. Its protein product is CASTPCGRSTEAFF.

This clonotype occurred many times. The genes are TRBV29-1 and TRBJ2-7; 8 nucleotides match TRBD1. This CDR3 has 13 residues. Trimming cost V 6 bases and J 6 bases; bases outside gene matches: 10. Germline values: CDR1 SQVTM, CDR2 ANQGSEA. The CDR3 loop reads CSVDRQGRGEQYF. The CDR3 DNA is TGCAGCGTAGACCGACAGGGGAGAGGCGAGCAGTACTTC.

This clonotype showed up many times. The chain recombines TRBV20-1 with TRBJ2-1; 10 bases map to TRBD2. The CDR3 consists of 15 residues. Trimming took 3 bases from V and 6 from J; bases not matched to a gene: 8. Germline V lookup: CDR1 DFQATT, CDR2 SNEGSKA (reference sequence). CDR3 coding DNA: TGCAGTGCTAGCCTCCCACTAGCGGGAAGCAATGAGCAGTTCTTC. This encodes CSASLPLAGSNEQFF.

This clonotype has a count of ten or more. This chain links TRBV5-1 with TRBJ2-7, with D perhaps being TRBD1 or TRBD2 (5 bases each). Germline values: CDR1 SGHRS, CDR2 YFSETQ. The CDR3 runs 15 residues. Trimming removed 3 bases at V and 3 bases at J, with 16 bases between. The CDR3 sequence: CASSWDPTAGYEQYF. In nucleotides, the CDR3 is TGCGCCAGCAGCTGGGACCCAACCGCCGGCTACGAGCAGTACTTC.

This clonotype was counted ten times or more. The gene calls are TRBV7-9 and TRBJ2-7, with a weak D call TRBD2 (5 bases). CDR3 length: 14 residues. V dropped 1 base and J dropped 3 bases, with 10 bases sitting between them. The V gene's germline CDR1 is SEHNR and CDR2 FQNEAQ (reference sequence). In nucleotides, the CDR3 is TGTGCCAGCAGCTTAGGGCGGGCCCGCTACGAGCAGTACTTC. Protein sequence: CASSLGRARYEQYF.

At least ten counts were recorded for this clonotype. This chain uses TRBV9 with TRBJ1-1; no firm D call. The germline V gene encodes CDR1 SGDLS and CDR2 YYNGEE. V dropped 0 bases and J dropped 4 bases, with 10 bases sitting between them. There are 14 residues in the CDR3. The CDR3 sequence is CASSVEITGTEAFF. DNA for the CDR3: TGTGCCAGCAGCGTAGAAATTACGGGCACTGAAGCTTTCTTT.

This clonotype has a count of ten or more. The chain has TRBV24-1 and TRBJ2-2; 9 positions agree with TRBD2. CDR3 length: 16 residues. V was pared by 3 bases and J by 4 bases, with 5 bases of the junction left unmatched. Germline loops: CDR1 KGHDR, CDR2 SFDVKD. For the CDR3, the DNA is TGTGCCACCAGTGATGCACTAGCGGGCTTCACCGGGGAGCTGTTTTTT. This codes for CATSDALAGFTGELFF.

In this sample, this clonotype turned up many times. The chain employs TRBV13 and TRBJ2-3, with TRBD2 identical over 11 bases. CDR1 is PRHDT, CDR2 FYEKMQ, per germline (reference sequence). The CDR3 sequence is 16 residues long. Losses at the gene ends were 4 bases for V and 2 bases for J; bases not matched to a gene: 5. Here the CDR3 reads CASSSMTSGNTDTQYF. CDR3 nucleotide sequence: TGTGCCAGCAGCTCCATGACTAGCGGGAACACAGATACGCAGTATTTT. The whole variable domain, remainder taken from reference TRBV13 and TRBJ2-3, is AAGVIQSPRHLIKEKRETATLKCYPIPRHDTVYWYQQGPGQDPQFLISFYEKMQSDKGSIPDRFSAQQFSDYHSELNMSSLELGDSALYFCASSSMTSGNTDTQYFGPGTRLTVL.

The count of this clonotype is one. One junction end does not reproduce the germline sequence, and a read error may be involved. The rearrangement uses TRBV29-1 and TRBJ2-2; either TRBD1 or TRBD2 may fit D (5 bases each). CDR3 size: 15 residues. The germline V gene encodes CDR1 SQVTM and CDR2 ANQGSEA. The DNA for the CDR3 is TGCAGCGTTGAAGAGGCAGGGACGAACACCGGGGAGTTGTTTTTT. Its translation: CSVEEAGTNTGELFF.

This clonotype was seen many times. The V gene is TRBV29-1, the J gene TRBJ1-1; D ambiguous. Trimming removed 6 bases at V and 4 bases at J, with 6 bases between. The CDR3 extends over 10 amino acids. Germline loops: CDR1 SQVTM, CDR2 ANQGSEA. CDR3 in DNA: TGCAGCGTAGACTTCACTGAAGCTTTCTTT. Translation gives CSVDFTEAFF.

Ten or more counts support this clonotype. The CDR3 spells CASTLLGVGRNTGELFF. The CDR3 region has the DNA TGTGCCAGCACCTTATTAGGGGTCGGGCGGAACACCGGGGAGCTGTTTTTT. The V call is TRBV27, the J call TRBJ2-2; weak D call: TRBD1 (5 bases). V was shortened by 7 bases and J by 1 base, with 19 bases between the two germline ends. The CDR3 runs 17 residues. Germline V gene data show CDR1 as MNHEY and CDR2 as SMNVEV (reference sequence).

This clonotype was seen many times. The V call is TRBV5-1, the J call TRBJ1-6; TRBD1 aligns across 9 bases. The trim removed 4 bases at V and 10 bases at J, leaving 15 bases unmatched. The CDR3 is 17 amino acids. CDR1 SGHRS and CDR2 YFSETQ come from the germline V gene. CDR3 bases: TGCGCCAGCAGCACATCCGATTTTACAGGGGGCGGCTCACCCCTCCACTTT. Its translation is CASSTSDFTGGGSPLHF.

In its sample, this clonotype was seen many times. The chain employs TRBV29-1 and TRBJ2-7, with D tentatively TRBD1 (6 bases). With 5 bases removed from V and 2 bases from J, the gap between germline ends came to 25 bases. CDR3 length equals 17 residues. Per germline, CDR1 SQVTM and CDR2 ANQGSEA. CDR3 loop: CSVRGGLTGKSPYEQYF. The CDR3 nucleotides read TGCAGCGTTAGAGGGGGTCTCACGGGAAAGTCCCCCTACGAGCAGTACTTC.

This clonotype was found many times. The CDR3 region has the DNA TGTGCCGGCGGTCCAACCCCTTGCACAGATACGCAGTATTTT. It codes for CAGGPTPCTDTQYF. J is TRBJ2-3 and V is TRBV28; D is unresolved. CDR1 MDHEN and CDR2 SYDVKM come from the germline V gene. V dropped 11 bases and J dropped 1 base, with 16 bases sitting between them. CDR3 length equals 14 residues.